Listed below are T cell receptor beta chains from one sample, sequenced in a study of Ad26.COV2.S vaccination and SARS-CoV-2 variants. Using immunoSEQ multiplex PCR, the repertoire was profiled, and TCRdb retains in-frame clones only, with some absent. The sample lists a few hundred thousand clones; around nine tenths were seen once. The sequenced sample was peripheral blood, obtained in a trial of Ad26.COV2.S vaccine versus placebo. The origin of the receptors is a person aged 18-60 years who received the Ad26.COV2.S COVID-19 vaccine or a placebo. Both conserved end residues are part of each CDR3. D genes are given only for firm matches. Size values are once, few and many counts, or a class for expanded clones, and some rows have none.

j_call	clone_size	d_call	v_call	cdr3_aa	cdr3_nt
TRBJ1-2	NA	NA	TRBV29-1	CSVESGGAIGYTF	TGCAGCGTTGAATCGGGGGGGGCGATTGGCTACACCTTC
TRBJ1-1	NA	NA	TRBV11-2	CASSLGAMNTEAFF	TGTGCCAGCAGCCTGGGCGCAATGAACACTGAAGCTTTCTTT
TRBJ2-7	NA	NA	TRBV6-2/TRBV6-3	CASSRDETEQYF	TGTGCCAGCAGTCGGGACGAGACAGAGCAGTACTTC
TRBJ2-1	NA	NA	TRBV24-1	CATSDPASPNTNEQFF	TGTGCCACCAGTGACCCCGCGTCACCTAACACCAATGAGCAGTTCTTC
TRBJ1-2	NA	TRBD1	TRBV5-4	CASSWGQGFDGYTF	TGTGCCAGCAGCTGGGGACAGGGGTTCGATGGCTACACCTTC
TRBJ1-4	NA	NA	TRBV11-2	CASSWGWATTNEKLFF	TGTGCCAGCAGTTGGGGGTGGGCCACAACTAATGAAAAACTGTTTTTT
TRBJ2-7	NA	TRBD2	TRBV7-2	CASSLGLAGGKQYF	TGTGCCAGCAGCTTAGGGCTAGCGGGAGGAAAGCAGTACTTC
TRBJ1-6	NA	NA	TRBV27	CASSFWNSPLHF	TGTGCCAGCAGTTTCTGGAATTCACCCCTCCACTTT
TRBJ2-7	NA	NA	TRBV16	CASSQYGEQYF	TGTGCCAGCAGCCAATACGGCGAGCAGTACTTC
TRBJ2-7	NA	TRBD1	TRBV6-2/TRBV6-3	CASSSWGQRSYEQYF	TGTGCCAGCAGTTCATGGGGACAGAGATCCTACGAGCAGTACTTC
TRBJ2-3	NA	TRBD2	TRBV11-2	CASSRGGFPDTQYF	TGTGCCAGCAGCCGCGGGGGGTTCCCAGATACGCAGTATTTT
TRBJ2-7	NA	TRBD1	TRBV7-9	CASSPRTGTLYEQYF	TGTGCCAGCAGCCCTAGGACAGGGACGCTCTACGAGCAGTACTTC
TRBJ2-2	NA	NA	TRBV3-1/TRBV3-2	CASSQKMAGELFF	TGTGCCAGCAGCCAGAAGATGGCCGGGGAGCTGTTTTTT
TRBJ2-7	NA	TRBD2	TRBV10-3	CAISVGLAGSSYEQYF	TGTGCCATCAGTGTCGGGCTAGCGGGTAGCTCCTACGAGCAGTACTTC
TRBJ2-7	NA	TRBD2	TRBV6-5	CASRLKRGGDEQYF	TGTGCCAGCAGGCTAAAGCGGGGGGGCGACGAGCAGTACTTC
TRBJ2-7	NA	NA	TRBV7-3	CASSSDGGGSQKQYF	TGTGCCAGCAGCTCAGATGGGGGCGGGAGTCAGAAGCAGTACTTC
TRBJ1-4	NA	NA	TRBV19	CASSPQTGYNEKLFF	TGTGCCAGTAGTCCACAGACAGGTTATAATGAAAAACTGTTTTTT
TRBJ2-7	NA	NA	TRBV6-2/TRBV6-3	CASSLLGPYEQYF	TGTGCCAGCAGCCTACTAGGGCCCTACGAGCAGTACTTC
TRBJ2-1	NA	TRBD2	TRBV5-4	CASRNLAGADEQFF	TGTGCCAGCAGGAACCTAGCGGGAGCAGATGAGCAGTTCTTC
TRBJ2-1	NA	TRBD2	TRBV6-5	CASSSRTSVWEQFF	TGTGCCAGCAGTTCAAGGACTAGCGTTTGGGAGCAGTTCTTC
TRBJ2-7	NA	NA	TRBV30	CAWSVAAKGRNEQYF	TGTGCCTGGAGTGTAGCCGCCAAGGGTCGGAACGAGCAGTACTTC
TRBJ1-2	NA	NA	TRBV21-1	CASSKRDRLLAYGYTF	TGTGCCAGCAGCAAAAGGGATAGGTTGTTGGCCTATGGCTACACCTTC
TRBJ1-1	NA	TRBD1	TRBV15	CATSRESRGPHTEAFF	TGTGCCACCAGCAGAGAAAGTAGGGGGCCGCACACTGAAGCTTTCTTT
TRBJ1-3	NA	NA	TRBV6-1	CASSARDSGSGNTIYF	TGTGCCAGCAGTGCCCGGGACTCCGGCTCTGGAAACACCATATATTTT
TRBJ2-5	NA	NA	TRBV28	CASRRGSGQETQYF	TGTGCCAGCAGAAGGGGTAGCGGCCAAGAGACCCAGTACTTC
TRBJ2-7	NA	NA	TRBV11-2	CASSSRDILYEQYF	TGTGCCAGCAGCTCCCGGGACATCCTCTACGAGCAGTACTTC
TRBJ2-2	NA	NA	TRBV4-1	CASSQAPRASNTGELFF	TGCGCCAGCAGCCAAGCTCCGCGGGCCTCGAACACCGGGGAGCTGTTTTTT
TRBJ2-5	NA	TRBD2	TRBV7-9	CASSGVLRTSGSQETQYF	TGTGCCAGCAGCGGGGTATTACGGACTAGCGGGAGTCAGGAGACCCAGTACTTC
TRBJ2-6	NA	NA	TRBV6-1	CASSEARASGANVLTF	TGTGCCAGCAGTGAAGCGCGGGCATCTGGGGCCAACGTCCTGACTTTC
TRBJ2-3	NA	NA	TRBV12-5	CASGFTTDTQYF	TGTGCTAGTGGTTTCACCACAGATACGCAGTATTTT
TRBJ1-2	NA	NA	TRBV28	CASSLVNGRGLGYTF	TGTGCCAGCAGTTTAGTAAACGGCAGGGGCCTTGGCTACACCTTC
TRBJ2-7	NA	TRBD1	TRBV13	CASSPDGQGHSYEQYF	TGTGCCAGCAGCCCAGACGGACAGGGCCATTCCTACGAGCAGTACTTC
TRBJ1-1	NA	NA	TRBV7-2	CASSYDRIQSTEAFF	TGTGCCAGCAGCTACGACCGAATCCAGAGCACTGAAGCTTTCTTT
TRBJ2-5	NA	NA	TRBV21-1	CASSKENSGQNQETQYF	TGTGCCAGCAGCAAAGAGAATAGCGGGCAGAACCAAGAGACCCAGTACTTC
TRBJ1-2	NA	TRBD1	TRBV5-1	CASSLLEQGKDGYTF	TGCGCCAGCAGCTTATTGGAACAGGGGAAGGATGGCTACACCTTC
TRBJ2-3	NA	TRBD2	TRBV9	CASSVGDYTDTQYF	TGTGCCAGCAGCGTCGGGGACTACACAGATACGCAGTATTTT
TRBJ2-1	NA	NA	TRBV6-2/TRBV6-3	CASSYIPAGYSYNEQFF	TGTGCCAGCAGTTACATACCAGCAGGCTACTCCTACAATGAGCAGTTCTTC
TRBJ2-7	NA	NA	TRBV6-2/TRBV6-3	CASSYSESYEQYF	TGTGCCAGCAGTTACTCGGAGTCCTACGAGCAGTACTTC
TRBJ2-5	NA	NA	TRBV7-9	CASSISQGSWETQYF	TGTGCCAGCAGCATATCCCAGGGGTCGTGGGAGACCCAGTACTTC
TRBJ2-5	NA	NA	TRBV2	CASSPAEQGPQETQYF	TGTGCCAGCAGCCCAGCCGAGCAGGGGCCTCAAGAGACCCAGTACTTC
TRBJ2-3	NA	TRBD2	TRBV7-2	CASSLSGGRSGDSTDTQYF	TGTGCCAGCAGCCTAAGTGGGGGGAGGAGCGGGGACAGCACAGATACGCAGTATTTT
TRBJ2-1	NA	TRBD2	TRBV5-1	CASSLASGGYNEQFF	TGCGCCAGCAGCTTGGCTAGCGGGGGGTACAATGAGCAGTTCTTC
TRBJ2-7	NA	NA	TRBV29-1	CSVEEDSSYEQYF	TGCAGCGTTGAAGAAGACAGCTCCTACGAGCAGTACTTC
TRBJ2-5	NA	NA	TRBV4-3	CASSPALGARETQYF	TGCGCCAGCAGCCCAGCCCTCGGGGCGAGGGAGACCCAGTACTTC
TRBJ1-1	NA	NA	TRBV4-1	CASSQDTTEAFF	TGCGCCAGCAGCCAAGACACTACTGAAGCTTTCTTT
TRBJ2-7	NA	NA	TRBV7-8	CASSLGRVYEQYF	TGTGCCAGCAGCTTAGGGCGGGTCTACGAGCAGTACTTC
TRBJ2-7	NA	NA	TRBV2	CASSDGGGQYF	TGTGCCAGCAGTGATGGAGGGGGGCAGTACTTC
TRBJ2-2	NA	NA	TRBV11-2	CASSSLRPTNTGELFF	TGTGCCAGCAGCTCTTTACGACCAACGAACACCGGGGAGCTGTTTTTT
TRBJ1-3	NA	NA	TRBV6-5	CASSYSGGNTIYF	TGTGCCAGCAGTTACTCAGGGGGAAACACCATATATTTT
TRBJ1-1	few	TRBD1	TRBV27	CASSTDRVNTEAFF	TGTGCCAGCAGTACCGACAGGGTGAACACTGAAGCTTTCTTT
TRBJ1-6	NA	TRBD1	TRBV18	CASSPGTGHSLHF	TGTGCCAGCTCACCTGGGACAGGGCATTCCCTCCACTTT
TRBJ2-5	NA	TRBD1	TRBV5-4	CASSSGQERETQYF	TGTGCCAGCAGCTCTGGACAGGAACGGGAGACCCAGTACTTC
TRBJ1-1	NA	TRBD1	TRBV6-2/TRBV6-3	CASSLSAGGEAFF	TGTGCCAGCAGTTTGTCGGCAGGGGGTGAAGCTTTCTTT
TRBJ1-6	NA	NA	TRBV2	CASSVRHDDSPLHF	TGTGCCAGCAGTGTACGGCACGATGATTCACCCCTCCACTTT
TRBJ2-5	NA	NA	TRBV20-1	CSANYQETQYF	TGCAGTGCCAACTACCAAGAGACCCAGTACTTC
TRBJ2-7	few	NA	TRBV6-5	CASYRQATYEQYF	TGTGCCAGCTATAGACAGGCCACCTACGAGCAGTACTTC
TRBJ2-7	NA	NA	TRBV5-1	CASSLEGLGEQYF	TGCGCCAGCAGCTTGGAAGGGTTGGGCGAGCAGTACTTC
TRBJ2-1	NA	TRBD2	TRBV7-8	CASLPGLASNEQFF	TGTGCCAGTCTTCCGGGACTAGCCAGTAATGAGCAGTTCTTC
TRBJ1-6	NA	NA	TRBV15	CATSRDNQGVSPLHF	TGTGCCACCAGCAGAGATAATCAGGGAGTCTCACCCCTCCACTTT